The 11 T cell receptor beta chains below all came from one sample that was sequenced in a study of T cells in Graves' hyperthyroidism and ophthalmopathy. The TCR beta CDR3 regions underwent amplification using RNA transcripts as the source. Primed by the HTBI set, a first-round RT-PCR was run on the TCR CDR3. TCRdb fed the multiplex PCR reads into MiXCR, producing one record per CDR3 protein. This repertoire shows some 200,000 distinct CDR3 sequences, roughly 15% found once; its top ten account for roughly 53%. Sequencing input: blood. Receptors were obtained from a man aged 50-60 years with Graves' hyperthyroidism.

The CDR3 sequence: CSARREAGQPQHF. DNA of the CDR3: TGCAGTGCTAGAAGGGAGGCGGGTCAGCCCCAGCATTTT. V and J are TRBV20-1 and TRBJ1-5, with D uncertain. CDR1 is DFQATT, CDR2 SNEGSKA, per germline (reference sequence). The CDR3 spans 13 residues. V was cut by 2 bases and J by 6 bases, with 11 bases left in between.

The chain recombines TRBV10-1 with TRBJ1-4; TRBD1 is a possible D gene (6 bases). Trimming cost V 3 bases and J 8 bases, with 16 bases left between them. In germline, CDR1 is WNHNN, CDR2 SYGVQD (reference sequence). The CDR3 covers 15 residues. CDR3 coding DNA: TGCGCCAGCAGTGAACTAGGGGGTATGGACGAAAAACTGTTTTTT. This encodes CASSELGGMDEKLFF.

V and J are TRBV7-2 and TRBJ1-2, with TRBD1 matching over 10 bases. This CDR3 has 17 residues. The germline V gene has CDR1 SGHTA and CDR2 FQGNSA. The J segment lost 0 bases and the V segment lost 5 bases, leaving 9 bases of the junction unmatched. CDR3 sequence reads: CASSPGTGEGANYGYTF. CDR3 nucleotides: TGTGCCAGCAGCCCAGGGACAGGGGAGGGAGCTAACTATGGCTACACCTTC.

This clonotype was seen many times. This chain links TRBV28 with TRBJ2-2; TRBD2 might be the D (6 bases). V was cut by 3 bases and J by 4 bases, with 12 bases left in between. CDR1 MDHEN and CDR2 SYDVKM come from the germline V gene. CDR3 length: 15 residues. CDR3 sequence (DNA): TGTGCCAGCAGTTTCTCGCGGGACTCCACCGGGGAGCTGTTTTTT. Amino acids: CASSFSRDSTGELFF.

This clonotype was found a few times. The chain joins TRBV5-6 to TRBJ2-1; 8 nucleotides match TRBD2. In germline, CDR1 is SGHDT, CDR2 YYEEEE. CDR3 length equals 15 residues. The junction had 11 bases not matched to a gene; V was cut back by 4 bases and J by 8 bases. The CDR3 bases are TGTGCCAGCAGCGAGGGGACTAGGGAAATTCATGAGCAGTTCTTC. It is translated as CASSEGTREIHEQFF.

This clonotype was counted ten times or more. The chain employs TRBV6-1 and TRBJ2-7; D gene unclear. CDR1 MNHNS and CDR2 SASEGT come from the germline V gene. The CDR3 runs to 13 residues. Between the trimmed V and J ends, which lost 5 bases and 3 bases, there was a span of 11 bases. The CDR3, as DNA: TGTGCCAGCAGTTATAGTGTTAACTACGAGCAGTACTTC. Its translation is CASSYSVNYEQYF.

This clonotype came up many times. The genes are TRBV24-1 and TRBJ2-7; perhaps TRBD2 as D (5 bases). Trimming shortened V by 1 base and J by 6 bases, and 9 bases separated the two germline ends. The CDR3 spans 13 residues. Germline assignment: CDR1 KGHDR and CDR2 SFDVKD. CDR3 DNA: TGTGCCACCAGTGATTTCGCGGGCCTCGAGCAGTACTTC. The encoded protein is CATSDFAGLEQYF.

The V and J genes are TRBV28 and TRBJ2-5; D is possibly TRBD1 or TRBD2 (5 bases each). There are 13 residues in the CDR3. Trimming stripped 7 bases from V and 2 bases from J, with 11 bases between. Germline CDR1 MDHEN, CDR2 SYDVKM. CDR3 residues: CASTRGYQETQYF. The CDR3 nucleotides read TGTGCCAGCACCCGGGGCTATCAAGAGACCCAGTACTTC. Full variable domain (missing parts from reference TRBV28 and TRBJ2-5): DVKVTQSSRYLVKRTGEKVFLECVQDMDHENMFWYRQDPGLGLRLIYFSYDVKMKEKGDIPEGYSVSREKKERFSLILESASTNQTSMYLCASTRGYQETQYFGPGTRLLVL.

As to this clonotype: This may arise from a read error, as a much more abundant clone is one base away. The chain links TRBV12-3 or TRBV12-4 to TRBJ2-5; 9 bases agree with TRBD2. The CDR3 extends over 14 amino acids. CDR3: CASSLGGRAETRYF. The DNA for the CDR3 is TGTGCCAGCAGTTTAGGCGGGAGGGCGGAGACCCGGTACTTC.

The rearrangement uses TRBV18 and TRBJ2-5; TRBD1 or TRBD2 may be the D gene (5 bases each). CDR1 KGHSH and CDR2 LQKENI come from the germline V gene. The CDR3 consists of 13 residues. Trimming removed 3 bases from V and 4 bases from J, with 9 bases in between. The CDR3 here is CASSPSGLETQYF. The CDR3 DNA reads as TGTGCCAGCTCACCTTCGGGGCTAGAGACCCAGTACTTC.

This chain connects TRBV29-1 to TRBJ1-5; a weak D match, TRBD1 (6 bases). V shed 2 bases and J shed 3 bases, with 8 bases lying between them. The CDR3 totals 13 residues. Germline values: CDR1 SQVTM, CDR2 ANQGSEA. The CDR3 region is CSVEQGPNQPQHF. The CDR3 nucleotides are TGCAGCGTTGAACAGGGGCCCAATCAGCCCCAGCATTTT.